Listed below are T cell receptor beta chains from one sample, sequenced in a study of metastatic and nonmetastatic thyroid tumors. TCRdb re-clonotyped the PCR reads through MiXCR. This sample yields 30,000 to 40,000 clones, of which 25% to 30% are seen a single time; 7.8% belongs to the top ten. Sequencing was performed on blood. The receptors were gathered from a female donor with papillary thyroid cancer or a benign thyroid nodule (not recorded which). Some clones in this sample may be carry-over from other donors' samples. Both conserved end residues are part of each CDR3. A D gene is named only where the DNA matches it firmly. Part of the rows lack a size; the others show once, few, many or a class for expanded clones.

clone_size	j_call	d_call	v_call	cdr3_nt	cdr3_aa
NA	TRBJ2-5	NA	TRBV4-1	TGCGCCAGCAGCCAGTCTATCGGTGGGGCGGAGACCCAGTACTTC	CASSQSIGGAETQYF
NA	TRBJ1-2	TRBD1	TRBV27	TGTGCCAGCATTTCTACCGGGACAGTGGGCGCATGGTATGGCTACACCTTC	CASISTGTVGAWYGYTF
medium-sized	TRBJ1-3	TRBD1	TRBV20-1	TGCAGTGTTCCGGGAGGGGGCGAAAGAAACACCATATATTTT	CSVPGGGERNTIYF
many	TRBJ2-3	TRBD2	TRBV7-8	TGTGCCAGCAGCCCGCTGACTAGCGAGTCAGATACGCAGTATTTT	CASSPLTSESDTQYF
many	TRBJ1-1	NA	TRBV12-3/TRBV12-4	TGTGCCAGCAGTTTAAGTGTGGGTACGAACACTGAAGCTTTCTTT	CASSLSVGTNTEAFF
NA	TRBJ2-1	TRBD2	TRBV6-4	TGTGCCAGCAGTGACTCCCGAGGGAGGGCAGATGAGCAGTTCTTC	CASSDSRGRADEQFF
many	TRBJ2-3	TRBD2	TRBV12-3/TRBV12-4	TGTGCCAGCAGCCTTAGCGGGGGAGCTAGCACAGATACGCAGTATTTT	CASSLSGGASTDTQYF
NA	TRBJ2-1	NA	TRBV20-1	TGCAGAGCTAGTGGAGGCGTGGGGGGAAATGAGCAGTTCTTC	CRASGGVGGNEQFF
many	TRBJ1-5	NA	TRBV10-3	TGTGCCATCAGTGCCCGGGTGAGCGATCAGCCCCAGCATTTT	CAISARVSDQPQHF
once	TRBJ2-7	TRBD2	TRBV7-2	TGTGCCAGCAGCCCAGTACTAGCGGACGATCAGTACTTC	CASSPVLADDQYF
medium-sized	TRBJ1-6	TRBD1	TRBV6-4	TGTGCCAGCAGTGAGGGACAGCTAAATTCACCCCTCCACTTT	CASSEGQLNSPLHF
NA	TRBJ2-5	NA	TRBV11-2	TGTGCCAGCATCTTTGGAGGGTCGGATACCCAGTACTTC	CASIFGGSDTQYF
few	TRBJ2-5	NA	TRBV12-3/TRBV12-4	TGTGCCAGCAGTCCGCAAAGAGGGGTTTATGAGACCCAGTACTTC	CASSPQRGVYETQYF
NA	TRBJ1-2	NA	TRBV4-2	TGTGCTAGCAGCCAGCCCCGGGAGACCGGGGGCTATGGCTACACCTTT	CASSQPRETGGYGYTF
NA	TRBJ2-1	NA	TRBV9	TGTGCCAGCAGCGTAGCAGCGGATCCTTACAATGTGCAGTCCTTC	CASSVAADPYNVQSF
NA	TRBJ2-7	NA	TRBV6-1	TGTGCCAGCAGTCCGGATACCGGGCTACCGAACGAGCAGTACTTC	CASSPDTGLPNEQYF
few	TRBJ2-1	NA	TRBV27	TGTGCCAGCAGTTTGATCTCATACAATGAGAAGTTCTTC	CASSLISYNEKFF
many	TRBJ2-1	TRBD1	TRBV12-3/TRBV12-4	TGTGCCAGCAGCTCAAAGGACAGGGACAATGAGCAGTTCTTC	CASSSKDRDNEQFF
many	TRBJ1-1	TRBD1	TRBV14	TGTGCCAGCAGCCGGGGGACAGGGATTAGGACTGAAGCTTTCTTT	CASSRGTGIRTEAFF
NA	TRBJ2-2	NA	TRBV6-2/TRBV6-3	TGTGCCAGCAGTTCCAGGGAATTTGGGGAGCTGTTTTTT	CASSSREFGELFF
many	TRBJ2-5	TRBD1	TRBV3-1	TGTGCCAGCAGCCCGCCGGGACAGGGGAGACAAGAGACCCAGTACTTC	CASSPPGQGRQETQYF
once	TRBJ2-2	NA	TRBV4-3	TGCGCCAGTAGCCAAGGTCCAGTCGGTGCCGGGGAGCTGTTTTTT	CASSQGPVGAGELFF
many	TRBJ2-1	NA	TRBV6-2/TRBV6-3	TGTGCCAGCAGTTACTCAGGACTCTTTAATGAGCAGTTCTTC	CASSYSGLFNEQFF
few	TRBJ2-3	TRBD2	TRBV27	TGTGCCAGCAGTTTAGCCCGGACTAGCGGTAATGTGGCAGATACGCAGTATTTT	CASSLARTSGNVADTQYF
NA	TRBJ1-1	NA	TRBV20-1	TGCAGTGCCCTGAGACAGGTAATATCTGAAGCTTTCTTT	CSALRQVISEAFF
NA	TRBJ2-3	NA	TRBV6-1	TGTGCCAACAGCAGGTACAGGAAGATCGATACGCAGTATTTT	CANSRYRKIDTQYF
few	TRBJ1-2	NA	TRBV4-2	TGTGCCAGCAGCCCACTGCCCCCAGGTCGCAGCTACACCTTC	CASSPLPPGRSYTF
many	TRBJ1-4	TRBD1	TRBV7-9	TGTGCCAGCAGCTTAGGGACAGGGGGAAGTGAAAAACTGTTTTTT	CASSLGTGGSEKLFF
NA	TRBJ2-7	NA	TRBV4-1	TGCGCCAGCAGCCAAGATAGGAGACTGTTCGACGAGCACGACTTC	CASSQDRRLFDEHDF
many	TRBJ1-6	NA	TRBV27	TGTGCCAGCAGTTATAGTGGCGGCTCCTATAATTCACCCCTCCACTTT	CASSYSGGSYNSPLHF
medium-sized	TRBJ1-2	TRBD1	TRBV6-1	TGTGCCAGCAGTGATTCAATCCGGGACAGGGGTTATGGCTACACCTTC	CASSDSIRDRGYGYTF
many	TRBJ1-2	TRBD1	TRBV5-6	TGTGCCAGCAGCTGGGACAGGGGGCTAGGCTACACCTTC	CASSWDRGLGYTF
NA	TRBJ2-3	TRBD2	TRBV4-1	TGCGCCAGCAGCCCCCGAGTAGCGGGAGATCCAGATACGCAGTATTTT	CASSPRVAGDPDTQYF
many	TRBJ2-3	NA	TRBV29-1	TGCAGCGTTGCAAGGGGGGATACGCAGTATTTT	CSVARGDTQYF
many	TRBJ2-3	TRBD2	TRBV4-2	TGTGCCAGCAGCCAAGGTCCAGCGGGGGGGACAGATACGCAGTATTTT	CASSQGPAGGTDTQYF
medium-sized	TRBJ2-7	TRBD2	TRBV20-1	TGCAGTGCTAGAGATATAGGGGCGGGGGGGCCCTACGAGCAGTACTTC	CSARDIGAGGPYEQYF
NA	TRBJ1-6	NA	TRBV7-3	TGTGCCAGCAGCCCCGGACTGATTAATTCACCCCTCCACTTT	CASSPGLINSPLHF
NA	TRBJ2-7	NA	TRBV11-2	TGTGCCAGCGGGGGGCAGGGGAAGCAGTACTTC	CASGGQGKQYF